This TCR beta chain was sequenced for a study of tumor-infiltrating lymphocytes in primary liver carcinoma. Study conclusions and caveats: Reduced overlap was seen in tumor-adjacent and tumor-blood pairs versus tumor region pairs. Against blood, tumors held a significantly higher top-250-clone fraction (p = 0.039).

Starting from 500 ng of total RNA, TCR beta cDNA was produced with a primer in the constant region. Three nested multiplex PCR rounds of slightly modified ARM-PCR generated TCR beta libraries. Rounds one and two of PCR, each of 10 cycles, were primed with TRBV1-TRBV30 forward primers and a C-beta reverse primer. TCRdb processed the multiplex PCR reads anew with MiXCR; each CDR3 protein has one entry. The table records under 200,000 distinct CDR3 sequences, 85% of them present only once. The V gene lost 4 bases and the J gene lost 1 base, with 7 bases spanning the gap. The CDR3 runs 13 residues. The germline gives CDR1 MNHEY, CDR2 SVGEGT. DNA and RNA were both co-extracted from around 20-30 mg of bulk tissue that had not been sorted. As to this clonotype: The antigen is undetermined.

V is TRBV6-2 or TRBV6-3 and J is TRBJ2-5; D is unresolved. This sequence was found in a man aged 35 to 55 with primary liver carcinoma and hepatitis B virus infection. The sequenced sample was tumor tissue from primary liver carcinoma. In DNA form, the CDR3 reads TGTGCCAGCAGTTGCTGGACCCAAGAGACCCAGTACTTC. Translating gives CASSCWTQETQYF.